Below are 5 T cell receptor beta chains sequenced from a single sample in a study of T cell responses to AZD1222 COVID-19 vaccine. Sequencing used immunoSEQ multiplex PCR; TCRdb keeps in-frame clones, though not all of them. The repertoire holds approximately 100,000 clones, 91% seen once, with around 45% in the top ten. Sequencing was performed on peripheral blood, taken on day 0 of AZD1222 vaccination. Receptors originate from an adult in good health.

The chain carries TRBV27 and TRBJ2-7; TRBD2 is a possible D gene (6 bases). Trimming left V 3 bases short and J 3 bases short, with 18 bases between. The CDR3 totals 16 residues. Germline CDR1 reads MNHEY; CDR2 reads SMNVEV (reference sequence). The CDR3, as DNA: TGTGCCAGCAGTTTCGACTCCTCGGGACTGCTCTACGAGCAGTACTTC. Amino acids: CASSFDSSGLLYEQYF.

The V gene is TRBV19, the J gene TRBJ1-2, with D maybe TRBD1 (6 bases). CDR1 and CDR2 (germline): LNHDA, SQIVND (reference sequence). The CDR3 length is 13 residues. The V end lost 5 bases, the J end lost 5 bases, and 12 bases lay between the germline ends. The CDR3 DNA reads as TGTGCCAGTAGTTTATGGACAGATTATGGCTACACCTTC. It is translated as CASSLWTDYGYTF. The variable domain in full, with the rest retrieved from reference TRBV19 and TRBJ1-2, is DGGITQSPKYLFRKEGQNVTLSCEQNLNHDAMYWYRQDPGQGLRLIYYSQIVNDFQKGDIAEGYSVSREKKESFPLTVTSAQKNPTAFYLCASSLWTDYGYTFGSGTRLTVV.

The chain carries TRBV7-9 and TRBJ2-2; D gene uncertain. Trimming stripped 3 bases from V and 5 bases from J, with 7 bases between. This CDR3 has 13 residues. Germline CDR1 SEHNR, CDR2 FQNEAQ (reference sequence). Here the CDR3 DNA reads TGTGCCAGCAGCTTCGACGGAACCGGGGAGCTGTTTTTT. Encoded protein: CASSFDGTGELFF.

The chain uses TRBV6-5 and TRBJ1-6; D unclear. CDR3 length: 13 residues. Deletions cut 4 bases from V and 9 bases from J, with 10 bases between. Germline CDR1 reads MNHEY; CDR2 reads SVGAGI. In DNA, the CDR3 is TGTGCCAGCAGTTTAGATAACTCTTCACCCCTCCACTTT. This codes for CASSLDNSSPLHF.

This clone was seen once. The chain recombines TRBV5-3 with TRBJ2-3, with D possibly matching TRBD2 (5 bases). TRBV5-3 falls under the ORF class, with uncertain function. Trimming removed 4 bases from V and 0 bases from J, with 18 bases in between. This CDR3 comprises 17 residues. The CDR3 DNA is TGTGCCAGAAGCAACCAGCGGAGAGCGTCTAGCACAGATACGCAGTATTTT. Protein sequence: CARSNQRRASSTDTQYF.